The clone carrying this T cell receptor beta chain has a handful of counts. A multiplex PCR was run with 60 Vbeta primers and 13 Jbeta primers. Clones were sequenced by immunoSEQ multiplex PCR, and TCRdb holds only the in-frame ones, with some missing. The sample has approximately 150,000 clones; around 66% are singletons. V gave up 3 bases and J gave up 2 bases; unmatched junction bases: 4. CDR3 length: 16 residues. The germline V gene has CDR1 SEHNR and CDR2 FQNEAQ (reference sequence). The source of the sample is a study of cytomegalovirus exposure and HLA in healthy donors. The sequence was obtained from a woman in her 30s in good health and CMV-seropositive. Sequencing input: PBMCs. J is TRBJ2-3 and V is TRBV7-9; TRBD2 agrees at 11 bases. For the CDR3, the DNA is TGTGCCAGCAGCTTGAGACTAGCGGGGAACACAGATACGCAGTATTTT. Its translation: CASSLRLAGNTDTQYF.